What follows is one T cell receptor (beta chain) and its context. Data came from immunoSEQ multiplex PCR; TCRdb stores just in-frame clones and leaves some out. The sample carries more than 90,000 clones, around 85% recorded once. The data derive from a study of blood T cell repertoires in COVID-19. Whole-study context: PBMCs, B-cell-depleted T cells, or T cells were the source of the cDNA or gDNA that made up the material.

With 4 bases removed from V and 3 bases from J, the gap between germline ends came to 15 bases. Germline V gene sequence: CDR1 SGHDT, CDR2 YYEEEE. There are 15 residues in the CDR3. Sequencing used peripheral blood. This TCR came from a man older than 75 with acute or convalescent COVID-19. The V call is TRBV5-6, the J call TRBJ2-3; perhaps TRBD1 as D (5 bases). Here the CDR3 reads CASSNRGMGTDTQYF. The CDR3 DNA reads TGTGCCAGCAGCAATAGGGGTATGGGTACAGATACGCAGTATTTT.